The rows below give T cell receptor beta chains drawn from one sample of a study of graft-versus-host responses after intestinal transplantation. Assay used: immunoSEQ multiplex PCR; TCRdb lists only in-frame clones, some missing. This table holds roughly 80,000 clones, about 90% found once. This material consisted of PBMCs, taken 98 days after intestinal transplantation. Receptors were obtained from a human patient who received an intestinal transplant, so some T cells may come from the graft donor. CDR3s include the opening cysteine and the closing phenylalanine or tryptophan. Fields, in order: J gene, clone size, V gene, D gene, CDR3 DNA, CDR3 protein. D genes are given only for firm matches. Clone size appears in some rows only: once, few, many, or a class for an expanded clone.

TRBJ2-7,once,TRBV5-1,TRBD2,TGCGCCAGCAGCTTGGCGGGACTACGCAACGAGCAGTACTTC,CASSLAGLRNEQYF
TRBJ2-5,NA,TRBV2,NA,TGTGCCAGCAGTGTGGACACGTACCAAGAGACCCAGTACTTC,CASSVDTYQETQYF
TRBJ2-3,NA,TRBV6-4,TRBD2,TGTGCCAGCAGTGCGACTAGCGGGGGGGGAGATACGCAGTATTTT,CASSATSGGGDTQYF
TRBJ2-7,NA,TRBV2,NA,TGTGCCAGCAGTGACCGGTACTACGAGCAGTACTTC,CASSDRYYEQYF
TRBJ2-7,NA,TRBV7-9,NA,TGTGCCAGCAGCTTACAGCAAGCCATGCCCTACGAGCAGTACTTC,CASSLQQAMPYEQYF
TRBJ1-1,NA,TRBV10-3,NA,TGTGCCATCAGTGAGTCGCACACCTTGAACACTGAAGCTTTCTTT,CAISESHTLNTEAFF
TRBJ2-2,NA,TRBV30,TRBD2,TGTGCCTGGAGTGTACCTAGCGGACTCCCCCTGAACACCGGGGAGCTGTTTTTT,CAWSVPSGLPLNTGELFF
TRBJ1-4,NA,TRBV11-2,TRBD1,TGTGCCAGCAGCTTAGACCGGGACAGGGGAAGGAGTAATGAAAAACTGTTTTTT,CASSLDRDRGRSNEKLFF
TRBJ1-2,NA,TRBV14,TRBD1,TGTGCCAGCAGCCAAGATACGGCGGGACAGAGATTCTATGGCTACACCTTC,CASSQDTAGQRFYGYTF
TRBJ1-5,NA,TRBV7-7,TRBD1,TGTGCCAGCAGCGCAAGGCAGGGACAGGGGTGGGGGGACGATCAGCCCCAGCATTTT,CASSARQGQGWGDDQPQHF
TRBJ2-3,NA,TRBV7-2,NA,TGTGCCAGCATTCTAGTTCTGAGGACAGATACGCAGTATTTT,CASILVLRTDTQYF
TRBJ2-7,few,TRBV10-2,NA,TGCGCCAGCAGTTCACAGGGTTACGAGCAGTACTTC,CASSSQGYEQYF
TRBJ2-1,NA,TRBV11-2,NA,TGTGCCAGCAGCTTAATGGCCTGGATCTCCTACAATGAGCAGTTCTTC,CASSLMAWISYNEQFF
TRBJ1-2,NA,TRBV19,NA,TGTGCCAGTAGTATAGACAGTAACTATGGCTACACCTTC,CASSIDSNYGYTF
TRBJ1-2,NA,TRBV29-1,NA,TGCAGCGTTGAGGGAGGGGAGGGAGAATATGGCTACACCTTC,CSVEGGEGEYGYTF
TRBJ1-6,NA,TRBV9,NA,TGTGCCAGCAGCGTCGGGGTTAATTCACCCCTCCACTTT,CASSVGVNSPLHF
TRBJ2-3,NA,TRBV30,NA,TGTGCCTGGAGTGTGCGGGACCTCTGGGGGTCAGATACGCAGTATTTT,CAWSVRDLWGSDTQYF
TRBJ1-1,NA,TRBV4-1,NA,TGCGCCAGCAGCCAAGAAGAAGGGGGGAACACTGAAGCTTTCTTT,CASSQEEGGNTEAFF
TRBJ2-7,NA,TRBV7-6,TRBD1,TGTGCCAGCAGCCTCCCAGCTGGACCCGGGACAGGGGCCCAGGCCCGCTCCTACGAGCAGTACTTC,CASSLPAGPGTGAQARSYEQYF
TRBJ2-2,NA,TRBV27,NA,TGTGCCAGCACAAAAGTCGGGGAGTGGGCCGGGGAGCTGTTTTTT,CASTKVGEWAGELFF
TRBJ2-5,NA,TRBV29-1,TRBD2,TGCAGCGCGGGACTAGCAGAAGAGACCCAGTACTTC,CSAGLAEETQYF
TRBJ2-7,NA,TRBV27,TRBD2,TGTGCCAGCAAATACTTTGCTTCTAGCGGGAGGTTCGAGCAGTACTTC,CASKYFASSGRFEQYF
TRBJ1-1,NA,TRBV29-1,NA,TGCAGCGTGGGGATCCCTGAAGCTTTCTTT,CSVGIPEAFF
TRBJ2-1,NA,TRBV5-5,NA,TGTGCCAGCAGCTTGTTCGGGGATGGTGAGCAGTTCTTC,CASSLFGDGEQFF
TRBJ2-3,NA,TRBV28,NA,TGTGCCAGCAGTTTACAGGGTCGACCAGATACGCAGTATTTT,CASSLQGRPDTQYF
TRBJ2-7,once,TRBV2,TRBD2,TGTGCCAGCAGTGTTTCGGGGGGGCCTTCCGACGAGCAGTACTTC,CASSVSGGPSDEQYF
TRBJ2-3,NA,TRBV6-1,NA,TGTGCCAGCAGTGACAATTCCCGTGGGCCAGATACGCAGTATTTT,CASSDNSRGPDTQYF
TRBJ2-2,NA,TRBV7-6,NA,TGTGCCAGTAAGAGACAAAACACCGGGGAGCTGTTTTTT,CASKRQNTGELFF
TRBJ2-5,NA,TRBV18,NA,TGTGCCAGCTCACCACTCGGGGGCGGCCAAGAGACCCAGTACTTC,CASSPLGGGQETQYF
TRBJ2-3,NA,TRBV7-6,TRBD1,TGTGCCAGCAGCTTAGCCCAGGACAGGCCTAGCACAGATACGCAGTATTTT,CASSLAQDRPSTDTQYF
TRBJ2-1,NA,TRBV6-4,TRBD2,TGTGCCAGCAGTGAGATCGGCGGGGGGGCCATCAATGAGCAGTTCTTC,CASSEIGGGAINEQFF
TRBJ1-2,NA,TRBV19,NA,TGTGCCAGTAGTAATGACAGGCTCTATGGCTACACCTTC,CASSNDRLYGYTF
TRBJ2-3,medium-sized,TRBV6-6,NA,TGTGCCAGCAGTTACAACAGGGGAGGAGATACGCAGTATTTT,CASSYNRGGDTQYF
TRBJ2-1,NA,TRBV6-5,TRBD2,TGTGCCAGCAGTTTGCGGGCTAGCGGGGCCAAAAATGAGCAGTTCTTC,CASSLRASGAKNEQFF
TRBJ2-6,NA,TRBV27,NA,TGTGCCAGCAGCCTCTCTGGGGCCAACGTCCTGACTTTC,CASSLSGANVLTF
TRBJ1-2,NA,TRBV4-1,TRBD1,TGCGCCAGCAGCCAAGGAGGGGGCAACTATGGCTACACCTTC,CASSQGGGNYGYTF
TRBJ2-1,NA,TRBV5-8,TRBD1,TGTGCCAGCAGCTTCGGGACAGGGGGCTCCTACAATGAGCAGTTCTTC,CASSFGTGGSYNEQFF
TRBJ2-5,NA,TRBV4-1,NA,TGCGCCAGCAGCCAAGATTACTGGGGGCTGAGGGAGACCCAGTACTTC,CASSQDYWGLRETQYF
TRBJ2-1,NA,TRBV11-1,TRBD2,TGTGCCAGCAGCTTAGCGGGAGGGACCTACAATGAGCAGTTCTTC,CASSLAGGTYNEQFF
TRBJ2-2,NA,TRBV2,TRBD1,TGTGCCAGCAGTGAAGGTGGCGCAGGGGGCACCGGGGAGCTGTTTTTT,CASSEGGAGGTGELFF
TRBJ2-3,NA,TRBV11-2,NA,TGTGCCAGCAGCTTAACCTTAACAGATACGCAGTATTTT,CASSLTLTDTQYF
TRBJ2-3,few,TRBV5-1,TRBD2,TGCGCCAGCAGCTTGGCGGGGGGGCCAGATACGCAGTATTTT,CASSLAGGPDTQYF
TRBJ1-5,once,TRBV7-9,NA,TGTGCCAGCAGCTTTAACAGGGATCAGCCCCAGCATTTT,CASSFNRDQPQHF
TRBJ2-7,NA,TRBV10-1,NA,TGCGCCAGCAGTGAGACAGGACGCTCCTACGAGCAGTACTTC,CASSETGRSYEQYF
TRBJ2-7,NA,TRBV6-5,TRBD1,TGTGCCAGCAGCCAGGGGACAGGCGGGTCCTACGAGCAGTACTTC,CASSQGTGGSYEQYF
TRBJ2-3,NA,TRBV11-2,TRBD2,TGTGCCAGCAGCCGCCCCCGAGGGCTAGCGGGATACACAGATACGCAGTATTTT,CASSRPRGLAGYTDTQYF
TRBJ2-2,NA,TRBV5-1,TRBD1,TGCGCCAGCAGCCCGTACAGGGGAGCTGGGGAGCTGTTTTTT,CASSPYRGAGELFF
TRBJ1-3,NA,TRBV9,NA,TGTGCCAGCAGCGGGACAGACTCTGGAAACACCATATATTTT,CASSGTDSGNTIYF
TRBJ1-2,once,TRBV2,TRBD1,TGTGCCAGCAGTGAGTGGGACAGCCCTACAATAAACTATGGCTACACCTTC,CASSEWDSPTINYGYTF
TRBJ2-7,NA,TRBV29-1,TRBD1,TGCAGCGGCCGGGACAGCACCTACGAGCAGTACTTC,CSGRDSTYEQYF
TRBJ1-1,once,TRBV7-4,NA,TGTGCCAGCAGCTTAGCGCGATGGTCGACAGGTCGGACTGAAGCTTTCTTT,CASSLARWSTGRTEAFF
TRBJ2-1,NA,TRBV27,TRBD2,TGTGCCAGCAGTTCACAAGGACTAGCGGGGGGGCCAGAGGAGCAGTTCTTC,CASSSQGLAGGPEEQFF
TRBJ2-7,few,TRBV2,NA,TGTGCCGGAACAGATCTTAAAGTCTCCTACGAGCAGTACTTC,CAGTDLKVSYEQYF
TRBJ2-3,NA,TRBV11-2,TRBD2,TGTGCCAGCAGCTTAGGGGGACTAACAGCAGATACGCAGTATTTT,CASSLGGLTADTQYF
TRBJ1-6,NA,TRBV6-1,NA,TGTGCCAGCACCGAATTGAGGTGGGCCCTCCACTTT,CASTELRWALHF
TRBJ2-7,few,TRBV6-5,TRBD2,TGTGCCAGCAGACCGAGCGGGAGCTCCTACGAGCAGTACTTC,CASRPSGSSYEQYF
TRBJ1-3,NA,TRBV11-2,NA,TGTGCCAGCAGCTTAGAGGGTGGAAACACCATATATTTT,CASSLEGGNTIYF
TRBJ1-5,once,TRBV27,NA,TGTGCCAGCAATCGCCTACATTCTAAGGGGGAGGATATATCAAGCAATCAGCCCCAGCATTTT,CASNRLHSKGEDISSNQPQHF
TRBJ2-7,NA,TRBV5-4,NA,TGTGCCAGCAGCTTGGCGGGTGGGGGGTTTAGGGACGAGCAGTACTTC,CASSLAGGGFRDEQYF
TRBJ2-3,NA,TRBV7-9,NA,TGTGCCAGCAGCTTCCACCGAGGACCCAGGACTAATAGCACAGATACGCAGTATTTT,CASSFHRGPRTNSTDTQYF